The T cell receptor beta chain described here comes from a study of blood T cell repertoires in COVID-19. V was shortened by 1 base and J by 0 bases, with 16 bases between the two germline ends. Germline CDR1 reads LGHNA; CDR2 reads YNFKEQ. The CDR3 spans 18 residues. Here immunoSEQ multiplex PCR was the method, and the copy in TCRdb shows in-frame clones only, minus some. The sample has 50,000 to 75,000 clones; around nine tenths are singletons. The chain couples TRBV4-2 to TRBJ1-3; D perhaps matches TRBD1 (5 bases). This clonotype was sampled from a man aged 60 to 69 with acute or convalescent COVID-19. The specimen sequenced was peripheral blood. CDR3 residues: CASSQATGDSRSGNTIYF. As DNA, the CDR3 is TGTGCCAGCAGCCAAGCGACCGGCGACAGCCGCTCTGGAAACACCATATATTTT.